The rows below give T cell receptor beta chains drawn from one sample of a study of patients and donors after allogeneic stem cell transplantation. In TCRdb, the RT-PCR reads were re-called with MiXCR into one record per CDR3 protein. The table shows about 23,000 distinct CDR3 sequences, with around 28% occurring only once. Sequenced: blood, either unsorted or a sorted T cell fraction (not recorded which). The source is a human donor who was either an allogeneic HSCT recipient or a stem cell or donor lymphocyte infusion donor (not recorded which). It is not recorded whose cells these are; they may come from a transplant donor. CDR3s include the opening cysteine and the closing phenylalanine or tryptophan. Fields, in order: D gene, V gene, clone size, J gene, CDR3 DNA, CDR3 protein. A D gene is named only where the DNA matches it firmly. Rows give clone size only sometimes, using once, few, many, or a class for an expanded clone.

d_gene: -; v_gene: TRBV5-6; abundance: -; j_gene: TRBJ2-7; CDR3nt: TGTGCCAGCAGCTCTCGCCCAGGTTACGAGCAGTACTTC; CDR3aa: CASSSRPGYEQYF
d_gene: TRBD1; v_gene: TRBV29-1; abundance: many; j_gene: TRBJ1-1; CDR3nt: TGCAGCGTTGACAGGGGGCGGGAAGCTTTCTTT; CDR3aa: CSVDRGREAFF
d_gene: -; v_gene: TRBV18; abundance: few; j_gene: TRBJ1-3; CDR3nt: TGTGCCAGCTCACCACGCATGGAGTTTGGAAACACCATATATTTT; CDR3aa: CASSPRMEFGNTIYF
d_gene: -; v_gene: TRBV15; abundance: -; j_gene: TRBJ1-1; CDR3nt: TGTGCCACCAGCAGAGATCAGCAGGGTCCCACTGAAGCTTTCTTT; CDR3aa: CATSRDQQGPTEAFF
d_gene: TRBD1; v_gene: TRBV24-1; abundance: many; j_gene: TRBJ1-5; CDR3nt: TGTGCCACCAGTGATGACAGGGGTGGTCAGCCCCAGCATTTT; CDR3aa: CATSDDRGGQPQHF
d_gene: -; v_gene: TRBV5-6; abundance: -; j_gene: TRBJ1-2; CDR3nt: TGTGCCAGCAGCTTCCCAGAGGACTATGGCTACACCTTC; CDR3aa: CASSFPEDYGYTF
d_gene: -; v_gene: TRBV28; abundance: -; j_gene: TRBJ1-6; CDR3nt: TGTGCCAGCAGTCCCGGGGGTCCGGGTTGGAGTTCACCCCTCCACTTT; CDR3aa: CASSPGGPGWSSPLHF
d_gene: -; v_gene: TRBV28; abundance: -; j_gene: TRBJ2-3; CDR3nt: TGTGCCAGCAGTTTAGGGTGGCCCACAGATACGCAGTATTTT; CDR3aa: CASSLGWPTDTQYF
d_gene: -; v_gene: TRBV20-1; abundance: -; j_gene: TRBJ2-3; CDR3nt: TGCAGTGCTTGGGGGGGGCCCACAGATATGCAGTATTTT; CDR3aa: CSAWGGPTDMQYF
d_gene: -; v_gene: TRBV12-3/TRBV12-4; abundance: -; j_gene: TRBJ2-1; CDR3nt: TGTGCCAGCAGTTTATCTCGACCGGGGGGCCCCAGGGAGCAGTTCTTC; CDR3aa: CASSLSRPGGPREQFF
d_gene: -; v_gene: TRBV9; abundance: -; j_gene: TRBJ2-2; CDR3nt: TGTGCCAGCAGCTCGCGGAGGGACAGAGGGGACACCGGGGAGCTGTTTTTT; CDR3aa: CASSSRRDRGDTGELFF
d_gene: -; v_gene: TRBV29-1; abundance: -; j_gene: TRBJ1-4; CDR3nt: TGCAGCGTTGAAGAGGGAGAAAAACTGTTTTTT; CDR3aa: CSVEEGEKLFF
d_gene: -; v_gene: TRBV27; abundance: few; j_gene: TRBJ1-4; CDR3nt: TGTGCCAGCAGTTTTCTAGCAGGGTCGGGTGAAAAACTGTTTTTT; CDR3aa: CASSFLAGSGEKLFF
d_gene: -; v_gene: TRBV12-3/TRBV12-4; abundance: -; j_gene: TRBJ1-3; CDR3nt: TGTGCCAGCAGTTTAGGGGTCTCTGGAAACACCATATATTTT; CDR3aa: CASSLGVSGNTIYF
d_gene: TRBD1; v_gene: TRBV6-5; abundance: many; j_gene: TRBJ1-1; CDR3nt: TGTGCCAGCAGTTACTTTACGACAGGGAGGGGCACTGAAGCTTTCTTT; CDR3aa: CASSYFTTGRGTEAFF
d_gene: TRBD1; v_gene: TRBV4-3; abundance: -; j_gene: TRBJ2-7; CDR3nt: TGCGCCAGCAGCCAAGGGGACAGACGAGAGTACGAGCAGTACTTC; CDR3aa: CASSQGDRREYEQYF
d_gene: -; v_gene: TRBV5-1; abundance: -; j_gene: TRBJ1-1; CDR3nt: TGCGCCAGCAGCTTGCGGGGGGCGACGACTGAAGCTTTCTTT; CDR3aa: CASSLRGATTEAFF
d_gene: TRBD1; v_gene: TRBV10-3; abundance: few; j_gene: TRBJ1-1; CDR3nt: TGTGCCATCAGTGCCCGGGACAGGGAAACTGAAGCTTTCTTT; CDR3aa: CAISARDRETEAFF
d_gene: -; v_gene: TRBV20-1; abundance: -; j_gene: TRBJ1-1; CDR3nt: TGCAGTGCTAGAGGGGAGGTGGGTGCTTTCTTT; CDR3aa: CSARGEVGAFF
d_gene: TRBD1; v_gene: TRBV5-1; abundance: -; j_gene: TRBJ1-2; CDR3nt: TGCGCCAGCAGCTTAGAGGACAGGGCCCTGGATGGCTACACCTTC; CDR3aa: CASSLEDRALDGYTF
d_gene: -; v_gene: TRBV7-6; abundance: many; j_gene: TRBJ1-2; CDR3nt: TGTGCCAGCAGCTCGACAGCACAATTAGGCTATGGCTACACCTTC; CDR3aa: CASSSTAQLGYGYTF
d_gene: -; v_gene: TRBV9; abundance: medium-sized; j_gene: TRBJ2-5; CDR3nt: TGTGCCAGCAGCCATAGCGGCGCAAAAGAAGAGACCCAGTACTTC; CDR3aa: CASSHSGAKEETQYF
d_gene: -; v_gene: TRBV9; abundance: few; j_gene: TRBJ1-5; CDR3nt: TGTGCCAGCAGCGTAGAAGCCAATCAGCCCCAGCATTTT; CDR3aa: CASSVEANQPQHF
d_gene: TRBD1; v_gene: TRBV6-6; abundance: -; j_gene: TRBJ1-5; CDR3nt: TGTGCCGGGGGAGGACAGGGGGATAATCAGCCCCAGCATTTT; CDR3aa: CAGGGQGDNQPQHF
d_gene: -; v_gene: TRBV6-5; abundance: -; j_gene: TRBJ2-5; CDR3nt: TGTGCCAGCAGTTACTCGACGCTGGTGGAGACCCAGTACTTC; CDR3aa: CASSYSTLVETQYF
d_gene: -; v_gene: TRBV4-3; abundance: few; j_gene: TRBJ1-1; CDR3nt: TGCGCCAGCAGCCAAGCCTTAGCGGGAACGAACACTGAAGCTTTCTTT; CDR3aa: CASSQALAGTNTEAFF
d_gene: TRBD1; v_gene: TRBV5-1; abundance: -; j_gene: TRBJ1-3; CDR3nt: TGCGCCAGCAGCTTGATCGGGACAGGTGCTGGAAACACCATATATTTT; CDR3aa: CASSLIGTGAGNTIYF
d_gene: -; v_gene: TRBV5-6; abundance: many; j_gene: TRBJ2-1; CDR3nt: TGTGCCAGCAGCGTGGACTTTTCCTACAATGAGCAGTTCTTC; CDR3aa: CASSVDFSYNEQFF
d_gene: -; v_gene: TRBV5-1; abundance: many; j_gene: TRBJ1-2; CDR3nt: TGCGCCAGCAGCGGTCGGGCGGGGAACGGCTACACCTTC; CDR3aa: CASSGRAGNGYTF
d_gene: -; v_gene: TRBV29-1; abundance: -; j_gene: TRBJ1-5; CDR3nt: TGCAGCGTTGGTGAGGGCGGGAGCAATCAGCCCCAGCATTTT; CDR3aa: CSVGEGGSNQPQHF
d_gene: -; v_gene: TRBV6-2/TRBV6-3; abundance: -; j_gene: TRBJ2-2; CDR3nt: TGTGCCAGCAGTTACTCGCCCGGGGGAACCGGGGAGCTGTTTTTT; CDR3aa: CASSYSPGGTGELFF
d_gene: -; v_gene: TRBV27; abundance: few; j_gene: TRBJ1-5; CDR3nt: TGTGCCAGCAGTTTATCGGGCCATCAGCCCCAGCATTTT; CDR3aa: CASSLSGHQPQHF
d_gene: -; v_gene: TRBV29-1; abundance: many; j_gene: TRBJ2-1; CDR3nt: TGCAGCGTTGATATCGGGACAAGCTCCTACAATGAGCAGTTCTTC; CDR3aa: CSVDIGTSSYNEQFF
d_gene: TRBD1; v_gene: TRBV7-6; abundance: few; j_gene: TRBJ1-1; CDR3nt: TGTGCCAGCAGCTCCAAGACAGGGGCCCTCATACTGAACACTGAAGCTTTCTTT; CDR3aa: CASSSKTGALILNTEAFF
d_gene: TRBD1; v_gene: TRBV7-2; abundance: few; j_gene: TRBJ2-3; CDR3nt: TGTGCCAGCAGCTCCACAGGGGGCGCAGGAGATACGCAGTATTTT; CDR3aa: CASSSTGGAGDTQYF
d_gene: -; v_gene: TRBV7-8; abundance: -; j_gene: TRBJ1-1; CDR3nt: TGTGCCAGCAGCTTAGTAGGGGGAGGGGCTTTCTTT; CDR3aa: CASSLVGGGAFF
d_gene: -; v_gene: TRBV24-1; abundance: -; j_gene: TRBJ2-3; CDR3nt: TGTGCCACCAGTGACCACGGGGGCACAGATACGCAGTATTTT; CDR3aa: CATSDHGGTDTQYF
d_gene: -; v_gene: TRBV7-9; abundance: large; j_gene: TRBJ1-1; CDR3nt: TGTGCCAGCAGCCTGACCGGGAGCACTGAAGCTTTCTTT; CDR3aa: CASSLTGSTEAFF
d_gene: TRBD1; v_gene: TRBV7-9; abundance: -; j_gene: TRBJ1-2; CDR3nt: TGTGCCAGCAACAGGGGACAGCATGGCTACACCTTC; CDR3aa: CASNRGQHGYTF
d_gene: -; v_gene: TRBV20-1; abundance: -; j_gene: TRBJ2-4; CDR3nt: TGCAGTGCACCTATCCGGGGGATAGTCTTC; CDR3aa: CSAPIRGIVF
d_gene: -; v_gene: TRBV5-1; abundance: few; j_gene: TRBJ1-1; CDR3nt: TGCGCCAGCAGTTTGTCTCTCCCCGCTGAAGCTTTCTTT; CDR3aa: CASSLSLPAEAFF
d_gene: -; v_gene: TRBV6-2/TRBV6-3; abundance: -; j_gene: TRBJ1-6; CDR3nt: TGTGCCAGCAGTTGGGGCTTTGGGAATTCACCCCTCCACTTT; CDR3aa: CASSWGFGNSPLHF
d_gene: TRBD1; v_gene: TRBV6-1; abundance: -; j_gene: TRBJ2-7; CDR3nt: TGTGCCAGCAGTGAAGCGGGGGACAGGGGTTCCTACGAGCAGTACTTC; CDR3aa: CASSEAGDRGSYEQYF
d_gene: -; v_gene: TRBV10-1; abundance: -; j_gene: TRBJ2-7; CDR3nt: TGCGCCAGCAGTGACAGAGAGTACTTC; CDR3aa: CASSDREYF
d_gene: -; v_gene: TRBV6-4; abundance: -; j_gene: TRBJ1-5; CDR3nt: TGTGCCAGCAGTGACTCGAGGGCCCCGAGGTGTTGGAATCCCCAGCATTTT; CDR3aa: CASSDSRAPRCWNPQHF
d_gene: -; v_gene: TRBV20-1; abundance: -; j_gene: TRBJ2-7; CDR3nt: TGCAGTGCTAGATGGGGAGCCTACGAGCAGTACTTC; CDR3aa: CSARWGAYEQYF
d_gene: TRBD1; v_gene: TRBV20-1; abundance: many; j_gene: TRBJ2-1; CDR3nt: TGCAGTGCTTCACAGGGGAAGTTCTCCTACAATGAGCAGTTCTTC; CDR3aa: CSASQGKFSYNEQFF